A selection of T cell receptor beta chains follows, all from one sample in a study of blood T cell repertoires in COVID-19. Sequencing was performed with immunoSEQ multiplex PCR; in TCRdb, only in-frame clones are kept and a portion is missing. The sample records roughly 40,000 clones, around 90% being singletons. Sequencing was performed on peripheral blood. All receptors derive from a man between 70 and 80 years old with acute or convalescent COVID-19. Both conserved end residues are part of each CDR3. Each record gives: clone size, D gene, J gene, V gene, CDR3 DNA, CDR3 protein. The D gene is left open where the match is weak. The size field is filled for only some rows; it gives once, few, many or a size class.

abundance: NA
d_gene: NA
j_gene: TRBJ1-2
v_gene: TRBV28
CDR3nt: TGTGCCAGCAGTTCGGGGGTTAACTATGGCTACACCTTC
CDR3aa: CASSSGVNYGYTF

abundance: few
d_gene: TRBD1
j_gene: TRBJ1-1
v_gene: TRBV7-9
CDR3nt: TGTGCCAGCAGACCGACAGGGGAATATACTGAAGCTTTCTTT
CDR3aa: CASRPTGEYTEAFF

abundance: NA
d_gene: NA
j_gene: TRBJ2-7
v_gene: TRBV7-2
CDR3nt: TGTGCCAGCAGCTTACTTTACACAACCTACGAGCAGTACTTC
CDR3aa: CASSLLYTTYEQYF

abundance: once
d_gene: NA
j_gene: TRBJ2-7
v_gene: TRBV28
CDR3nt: TGTGCCAGCACCCTAGAGGACACCACCTACGAGCAGTACTTC
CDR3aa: CASTLEDTTYEQYF

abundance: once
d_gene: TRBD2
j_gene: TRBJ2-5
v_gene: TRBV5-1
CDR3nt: TGCGCCAGCAGCTCCGGGACTAGCGGGAGTAGGGAGACCCAGTACTTC
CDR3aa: CASSSGTSGSRETQYF

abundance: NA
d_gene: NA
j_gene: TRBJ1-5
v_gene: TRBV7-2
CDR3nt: TGTGCCAGCAGCTCACGACTCAGCCGTCAGCCCCAGCATTTT
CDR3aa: CASSSRLSRQPQHF

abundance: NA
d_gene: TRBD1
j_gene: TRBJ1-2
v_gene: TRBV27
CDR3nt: TGTGCCAGCAGTCCGACAGGGGGCGTGGGCTACACCTTC
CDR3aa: CASSPTGGVGYTF

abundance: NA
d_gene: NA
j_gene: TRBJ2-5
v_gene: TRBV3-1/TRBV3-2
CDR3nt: TGTGCCAGCAGCCAAGCGACCCCGGGGGAGACCCAGTACTTC
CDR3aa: CASSQATPGETQYF

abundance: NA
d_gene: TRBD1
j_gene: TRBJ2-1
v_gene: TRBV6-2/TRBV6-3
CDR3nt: TGTGCCAGCAGTGCCGGGACAGGGCTCGGTGAGCAGTTCTTC
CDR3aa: CASSAGTGLGEQFF

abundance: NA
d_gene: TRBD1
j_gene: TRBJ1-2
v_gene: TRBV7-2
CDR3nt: TGTGCCAGCAGCTTAGAAAGGACAGGGGGGTTAGAGGGCTATGGCTACACCTTC
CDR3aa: CASSLERTGGLEGYGYTF

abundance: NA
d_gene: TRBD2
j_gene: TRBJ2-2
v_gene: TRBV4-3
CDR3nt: TGCGCCAGCAGCCAAGAACTAGCGGGAGGGATAAACACCGGGGAGCTGTTTTTT
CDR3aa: CASSQELAGGINTGELFF

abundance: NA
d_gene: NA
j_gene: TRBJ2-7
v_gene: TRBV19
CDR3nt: TGTGCCAGTAGCGGAAGAGAGGACTACGAGCAGTACTTC
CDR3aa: CASSGREDYEQYF

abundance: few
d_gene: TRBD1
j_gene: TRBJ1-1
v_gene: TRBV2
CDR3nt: TGTGCCAGCAGTACCGACAGGGAAACTGAAGCTTTCTTT
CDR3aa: CASSTDRETEAFF

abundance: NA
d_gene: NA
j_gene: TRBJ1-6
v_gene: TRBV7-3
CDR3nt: TGTGCCAGCAGCTTAGGAGCGGGGACACCCCTCCACTTT
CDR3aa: CASSLGAGTPLHF

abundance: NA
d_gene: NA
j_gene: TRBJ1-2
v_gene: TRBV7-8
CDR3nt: TGTGCCAGCAGCTTTACGACCGTCGAGGGAGCCTATGGCTACACCTTC
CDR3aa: CASSFTTVEGAYGYTF

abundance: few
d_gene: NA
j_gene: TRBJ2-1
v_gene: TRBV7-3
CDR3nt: TGTGCCAGCAGCGCCTCGGAGCACAATGAGCAGTTCTTC
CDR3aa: CASSASEHNEQFF

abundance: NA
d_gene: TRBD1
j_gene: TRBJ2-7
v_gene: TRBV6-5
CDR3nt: TGTGCCAGCAGTACCGGGACAGGGGGTTACGAGCAGTACTTC
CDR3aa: CASSTGTGGYEQYF

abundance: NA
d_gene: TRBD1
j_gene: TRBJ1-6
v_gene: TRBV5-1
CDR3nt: TGCGCCAGCAGCCTGGACAGGGAATATTCACCCCTCCACTTT
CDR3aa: CASSLDREYSPLHF

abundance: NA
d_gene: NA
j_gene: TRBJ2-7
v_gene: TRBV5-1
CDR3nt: TGCGCCAGCAGCTCCGCTACAGGGCCCGGCTACGAGCAGTACTTC
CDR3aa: CASSSATGPGYEQYF

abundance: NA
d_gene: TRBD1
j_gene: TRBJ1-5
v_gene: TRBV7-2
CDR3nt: TGTGCCAGCAGCCTAACAGGGGACCAAGCCTTGCAGCCCCAGCATTTT
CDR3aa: CASSLTGDQALQPQHF

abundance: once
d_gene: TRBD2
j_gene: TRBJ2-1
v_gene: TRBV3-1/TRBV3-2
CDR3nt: TGTGCCAGCAGCCCACTAGCGGCCAATGAGCAGTTCTTC
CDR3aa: CASSPLAANEQFF

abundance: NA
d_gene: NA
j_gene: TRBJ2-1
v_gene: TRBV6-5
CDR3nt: TGTGCCAGCAGTCCCCGACTAGAAGATGAGCAGTTCTTC
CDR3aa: CASSPRLEDEQFF

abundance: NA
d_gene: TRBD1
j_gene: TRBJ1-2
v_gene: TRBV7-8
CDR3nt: TGTGCCAGCAGCCGACAGGGTCCCGATGGCTACACCTTC
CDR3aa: CASSRQGPDGYTF

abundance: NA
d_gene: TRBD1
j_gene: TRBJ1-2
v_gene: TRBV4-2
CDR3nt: TGTGCCAGCAGCCCTCCCCGGACAGGGGGGTTCTCCGGCTACACCTTC
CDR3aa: CASSPPRTGGFSGYTF

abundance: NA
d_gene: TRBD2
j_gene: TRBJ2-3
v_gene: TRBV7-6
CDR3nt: TGTGCCAGCAGCTCGGGACTAGTGGGCACAGATACGCAGTATTTT
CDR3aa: CASSSGLVGTDTQYF

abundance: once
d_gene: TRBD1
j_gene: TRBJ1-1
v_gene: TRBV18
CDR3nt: TGTGCCAGCTCACAAGACAGGGCCTCCCGGGAAGCTTTCTTT
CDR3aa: CASSQDRASREAFF

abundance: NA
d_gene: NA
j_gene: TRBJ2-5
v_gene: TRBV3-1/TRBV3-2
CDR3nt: TGTGCCAGCAGCCAAATAGGGGCGGAGACCCAGTACTTC
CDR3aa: CASSQIGAETQYF

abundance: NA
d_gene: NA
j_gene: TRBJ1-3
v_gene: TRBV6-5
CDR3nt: TGTGCCAGCAGTCAAAGAGCCGGAAACACCATATATTTT
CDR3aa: CASSQRAGNTIYF

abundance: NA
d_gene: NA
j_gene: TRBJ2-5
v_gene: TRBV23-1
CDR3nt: TGCGCCAGCAGCCCCCCGGGGGAAGTCCGGGAGACCCAGTACTTC
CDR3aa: CASSPPGEVRETQYF

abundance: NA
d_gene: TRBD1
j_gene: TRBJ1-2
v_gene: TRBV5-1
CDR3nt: TGCGCCAGCAGCTTCACAGGGGGTAGTAGAGATGGCTACACCTTC
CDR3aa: CASSFTGGSRDGYTF

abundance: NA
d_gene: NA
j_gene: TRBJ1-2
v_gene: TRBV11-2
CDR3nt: TGTGCCAGCAGCCCCGTTCCGGACACCTTGGGTGGCTACACCTTC
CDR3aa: CASSPVPDTLGGYTF

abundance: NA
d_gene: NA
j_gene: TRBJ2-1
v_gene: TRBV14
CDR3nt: TGTGCCAGCAGCCAAGCTAGGCGCTACAATGAGCAGTTCTTC
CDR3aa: CASSQARRYNEQFF

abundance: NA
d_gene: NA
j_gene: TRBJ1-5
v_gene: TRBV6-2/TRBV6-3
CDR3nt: TGTGCCAGCAGTTACAGTGGGGTAGCGAGCAATCAACCCCAGCATTTT
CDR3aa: CASSYSGVASNQPQHF

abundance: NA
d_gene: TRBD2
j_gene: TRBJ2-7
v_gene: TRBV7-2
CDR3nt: TGTGCCAGCAGCTTTGGAGGACTAGCGGCTTACGAGCAGTACTTC
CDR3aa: CASSFGGLAAYEQYF

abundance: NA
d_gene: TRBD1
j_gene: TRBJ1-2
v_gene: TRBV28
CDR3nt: TGTGCCAGCAGCCCGGACAGGGGGCGCGGGGGCTACACCTTC
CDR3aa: CASSPDRGRGGYTF

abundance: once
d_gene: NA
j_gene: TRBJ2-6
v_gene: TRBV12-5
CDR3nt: TGTGCTAGTGGCATCTCTGGGGCCAACGTCCTGACTTTC
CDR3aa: CASGISGANVLTF

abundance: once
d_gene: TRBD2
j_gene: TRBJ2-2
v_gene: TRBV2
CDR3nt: TGTGCCAGCACCCGGGAGGCAAACACCGGGGAGCTGTTTTTT
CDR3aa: CASTREANTGELFF

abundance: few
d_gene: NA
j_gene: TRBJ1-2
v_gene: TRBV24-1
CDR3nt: TGTGCCACCAGTGGTGGGGCGAACTATGGCTACACCTTC
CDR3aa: CATSGGANYGYTF

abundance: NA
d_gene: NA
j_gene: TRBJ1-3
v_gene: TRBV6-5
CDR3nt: TGTGCCAGCAGCGGTAGCTCTGGAAACACCATATATTTT
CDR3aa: CASSGSSGNTIYF

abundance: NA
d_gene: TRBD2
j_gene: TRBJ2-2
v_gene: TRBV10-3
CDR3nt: TGTGCCATCAGTGGTCAAGCGGGAGGAGGGACCGGGGAGCTGTTTTTT
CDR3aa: CAISGQAGGGTGELFF

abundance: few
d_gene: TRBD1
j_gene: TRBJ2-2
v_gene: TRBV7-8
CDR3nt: TGTGCCAGCAGCCAGGACAGGGTGACGAACACCGGGGAGCTGTTTTTT
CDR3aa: CASSQDRVTNTGELFF

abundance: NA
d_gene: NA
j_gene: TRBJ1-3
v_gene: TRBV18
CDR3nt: TGTGCCAGCTCACCCACTTTCGGAGGCTCTGGAAACACCATATATTTT
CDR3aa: CASSPTFGGSGNTIYF

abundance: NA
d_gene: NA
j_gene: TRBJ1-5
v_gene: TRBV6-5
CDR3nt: TGTGCCAGCAGTTACGGCGGGGTAGGACAGCCCCAGCATTTT
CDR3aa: CASSYGGVGQPQHF

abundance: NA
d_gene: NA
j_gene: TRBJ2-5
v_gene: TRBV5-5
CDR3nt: TGTGCCAGCAGCTATGAACAAGTCCAAGAGACCCAGTACTTC
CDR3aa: CASSYEQVQETQYF

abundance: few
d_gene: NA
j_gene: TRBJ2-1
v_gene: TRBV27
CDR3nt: TGTGCCAGCAGTTTATTGGACAGCCGGGGCGAGCTGGGCTACAATGAGCAGTTCTTC
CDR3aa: CASSLLDSRGELGYNEQFF

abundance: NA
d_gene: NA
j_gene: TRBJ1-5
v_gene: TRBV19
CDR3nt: TGTGCCAGTAGTTTAGACATTAATCAGCCCCAGCATTTT
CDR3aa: CASSLDINQPQHF

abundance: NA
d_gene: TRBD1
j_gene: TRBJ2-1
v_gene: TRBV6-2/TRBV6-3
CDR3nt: TGTGCCAGCAGTAAGACAGGGGGCTCCTACAATGAGCAGTTCTTC
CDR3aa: CASSKTGGSYNEQFF

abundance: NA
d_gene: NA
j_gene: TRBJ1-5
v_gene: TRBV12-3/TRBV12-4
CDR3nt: TGTGCCAGCAGTTTTTATAGCAATCAGCCCCAGCATTTT
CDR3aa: CASSFYSNQPQHF

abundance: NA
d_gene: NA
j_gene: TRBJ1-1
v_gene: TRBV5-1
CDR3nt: TGCGCCAGCAGCCTCGGTTTGAACACTGAAGCTTTCTTT
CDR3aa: CASSLGLNTEAFF

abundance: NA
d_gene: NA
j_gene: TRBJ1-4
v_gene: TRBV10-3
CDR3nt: TGTGCCATCAGCGGGTCAACTAATGAAAAACTGTTTTTT
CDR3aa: CAISGSTNEKLFF